The rows below give T cell receptor beta chains drawn from one sample of a study of OX40 agonist ivuxolimab in advanced cancers. TCRdb's table, derived via immunoSEQ multiplex PCR, lists solely in-frame clones and lacks some. Here the sample spans some 110,000 clones, around 90% being singletons. Source: CD4+ or CD8+ T cells sorted from blood, taken in a trial of the OX40 agonist ivuxolimab. These receptor sequences come from an adult with an advanced solid tumor such as melanoma, head and neck, liver or kidney cancer. The conserved cysteine and the conserved F or W are not part of the CDR3 here. Each record gives: V gene, J gene, CDR3 protein.

TRBV5-4	TRBJ1-2	ASSPRGGQAYGYT
TRBV7-6	TRBJ1-2	ASSRGQGAGYGYT
TRBV9	TRBJ1-6	ASSVGPDRVNSPLH
TRBV5-1	TRBJ2-7	ASRSQGIEEQY
TRBV19	TRBJ2-7	ASSDSWEGGIVSYEQY
TRBV7-9	TRBJ2-2	ASSFPSGRDTPNTGELF
TRBV28	TRBJ1-2	ASSPPPATNYGYT
TRBV7-9	TRBJ2-1	ASSLVETRSGEQF
TRBV28	.	ASAQGGYDEQY
TRBV27	TRBJ2-7	ASSFKYGSYEQY
TRBV4-3	TRBJ1-5	ASSQESLGGGSNQPQH
TRBV7-2	TRBJ2-5	ASSPRTGEETQY
TRBV18	TRBJ2-2	ASSPILAGSNTGELF
TRBV5-1	TRBJ2-1	ASSLARETQF
TRBV7-2	TRBJ2-2	ASSLVHRNTGELF
TRBV25-1	TRBJ2-3	ASSEGLLSTDTQY
TRBV7-2	TRBJ2-1	ASSFGGTHNEQF
TRBV5-6	TRBJ2-2	ASSLPGTSTPGELF
TRBV5-8	TRBJ2-7	ASSLVEGTYEQY
TRBV15	TRBJ1-1	ATSTPGDTEAF
TRBV27	TRBJ2-1	ASSSPSGRSYNEQF
TRBV5-1	.	ASSLVRGSYEQY
TRBV5-1	TRBJ1-1	ASSATGGNTEAF
TRBV6-5	TRBJ1-1	ASSYASIGDAEAF
TRBV27	TRBJ1-5	ASRPGSGGNQPQH
TRBV7-8	TRBJ1-5	ASSLNPYNQPQH
TRBV7-2	TRBJ1-1	ASSPEGLNTEAF
TRBV6-5	TRBJ2-7	ASSNGDEQY
TRBV6-5	TRBJ2-1	ASNLLAGADEQF
TRBV7-9	TRBJ2-7	ASSPPAETYEQY
TRBV7-9	TRBJ1-2	ASSLSPINYGYT
TRBV11-2	TRBJ2-1	ASSLIAASSYNEQF
TRBV6-6	TRBJ1-5	ASSYGTGPQPQH
TRBV7-2	TRBJ2-3	ASSPAPSGRPDTQY
TRBV27	TRBJ2-1	ASSSPRAGQDEQF
TRBV28	TRBJ2-3	ASSLGSHPTDTQY
TRBV19	TRBJ2-2	ASSLGQGAVGELF
TRBV7-9	TRBJ1-3	ASGFRGGSSGNTIY
TRBV27	TRBJ1-1	ASSRTTGMNTEAF
TRBV27	TRBJ2-1	ASSPKGLAGNNEQF
TRBV28	TRBJ2-7	ASSPRQRLREYEQY
TRBV28	.	ASTAQVSYEQY
TRBV10-3	TRBJ2-1	AISESIYNEQF
TRBV19	TRBJ2-5	ASSITGQETQY
TRBV28	TRBJ1-5	ASGGGDPQH
TRBV5-1	TRBJ2-1	ASSLANEQF
TRBV9	TRBJ2-3	ASSRQGAGTDTQY
TRBV7-6	TRBJ1-2	ASSLTTGTYGYT
TRBV5-1	TRBJ1-4	ASSLAGRRDEKLF
TRBV7-6	TRBJ1-1	ASSRNMNTEAF